The following is a T cell receptor beta chain sequence with its context. Its antigen is undetermined. CDR1 is SQVTM and CDR2 is ANQGSEA in the germline V gene. The V and J ends lost 5 bases and 3 bases respectively, with 16 bases between them. The CDR3 is made up of 14 amino acids. The entry originates in a study of shared clonotypes between healthy human individuals. General study results and limits: Sample collection involved blood only; tissue repertoires are likely different.

The repertoire was sequenced with immunoSEQ multiplex PCR; TCRdb's copy has only in-frame clones and lacks some. The top ten clones hold 0.36% of a sample with 2 million to 3 million clones, approximately 94% of them seen once. Sequencing was carried out using naive CD4+ T cells from PBMCs. Subset noted: CD45RA+ positively selected. This receptor was identified in a man between 18 and 29 years old in good health. Some clones in this sample may be carry-over from other donors' samples. The chain employs TRBV29-1 and TRBJ1-1; D is possibly TRBD1 (6 bases). For the CDR3, the DNA is TGCAGCGTTCTTCGGGGGCGCGGGGACACTGAAGCTTTCTTT. Translation: CSVLRGRGDTEAFF.